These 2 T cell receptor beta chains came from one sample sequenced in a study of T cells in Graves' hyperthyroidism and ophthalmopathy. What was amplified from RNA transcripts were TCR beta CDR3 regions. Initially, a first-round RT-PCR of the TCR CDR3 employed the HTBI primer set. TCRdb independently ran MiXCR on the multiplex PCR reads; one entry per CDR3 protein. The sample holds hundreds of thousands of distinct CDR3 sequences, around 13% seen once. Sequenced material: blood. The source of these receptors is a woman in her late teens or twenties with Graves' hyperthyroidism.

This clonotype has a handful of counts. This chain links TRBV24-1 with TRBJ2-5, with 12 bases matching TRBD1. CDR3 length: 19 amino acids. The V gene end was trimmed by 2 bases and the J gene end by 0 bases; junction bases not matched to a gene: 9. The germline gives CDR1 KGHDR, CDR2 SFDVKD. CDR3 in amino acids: CATSDWGQGALGYQETQYF. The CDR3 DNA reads TGTGCCACCAGTGATTGGGGACAGGGGGCCCTCGGATACCAAGAGACCCAGTACTTC.

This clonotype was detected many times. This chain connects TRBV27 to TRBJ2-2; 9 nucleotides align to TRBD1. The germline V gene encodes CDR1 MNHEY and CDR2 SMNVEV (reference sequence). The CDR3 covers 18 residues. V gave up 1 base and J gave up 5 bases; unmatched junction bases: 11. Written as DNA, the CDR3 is TGTGCCAGCAGTTTATGGGGTCCCGGGACAGGGCGGACCGGGGAGCTGTTTTTT. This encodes CASSLWGPGTGRTGELFF.